This T cell receptor beta chain was captured in a study of regulatory T cells in long-lasting Graves disease (dated by TCRdb to about 2021). Notes on the research overall: Persistent Graves' disease meant more than 5 years of antithyroid drug treatment with TSH receptor autoantibodies that stayed positive. This study used TCR sequencing and RNA sequencing of peripheral blood to compare persistent Graves' disease patients against newly diagnosed Graves' disease patients. Antithyroid drugs had been taken for approximately 9.7 years on average by persistent Graves' disease patients in the clinical cohort. The study was registered as a clinical trial and conducted in China. A total of around 35 samples were covered by TCR sequencing, comprising roughly 13 persistent and around 20 newly diagnosed Graves' disease patients. The paper as a whole reports these results and caveats: Compared with newly diagnosed patients, patients with persistent Graves' disease had lower TCR Shannon entropy and fewer highly expanded clones, which suggests clonal expansion. Sequencing and analysis were limited to the TCR beta chain. Only peripheral blood was studied, because thyroid tissue, the primary lesion, was inaccessible. A larger number of public clonotypes was shared among persistent patients (more than 2,500) than among newly diagnosed patients (about 990). The authors noted that the small sample size was a limitation that may lower accuracy. TRBV28, TRBJ1-2 and TRBJ2-5 were preferentially used in persistent disease, while TRBV20-1 and TRBJ2-1 were favored in newly diagnosed disease.

Library prep was done by multiplex PCR. The listed sequencing device is Illumina HiSeq 4000. TCR beta libraries were built with iRepertoire HTBI primers and Arm-PCR amplification of CDR3 regions. PCR products were gel purified before sequencing. As for the original processing: Gene usage analysis of CDR3 amino acid clonotypes relied on the approximately 68 TRBV and fewer than 15 TRBJ segments identified across samples. COPE and FqMerger were used to merge the filtered high-quality paired reads into contigs. BLAST was used to align contigs to the IMGT TRBV, TRBD and TRBJ reference genes, and CDR3 was defined following IMGT. Highly expanded clones were defined as clonotypes with a frequency above 0.1%. Shannon entropy served as the measure of repertoire diversity, while the Gini coefficient captured V-J evenness. A clonotype found in more than one individual was treated as public. TCRdb redid the processing of the public reads, applying fastp at Q25 and MiXCR, and retained in-frame beta chains. Each entry is one CDR3 protein sequence, shown with its most common DNA and genes. The V and J calls shown here were made by TCRdb, not taken from the authors' results. The sample records roughly 450,000 distinct CDR3 sequences, less than 25% of which are singletons. Over 7.5% of the sample is held by the ten biggest clonotypes.

This clonotype appeared a few times. No antigen is known for it. There are no base qualities to consult, and no much larger clone falls within one base. The sample's time point, from its label and the paper: persistent/refractory GD, antithyroid drugs over 5 years with positive TRAb. For both TCR sequencing and RNA sequencing, RNA was extracted from PBMCs in TRIzol. The diagnosis of Graves' disease followed American Thyroid Association guidelines. Recruitment of patients was carried out at an endocrinology department in Xi'an, China. From each patient, approximately 9 milliliters of peripheral blood was collected into an EDTA anticoagulant tube. Ficoll Paque Plus density gradient separation was used to isolate PBMCs, and no further T cell sorting was performed. An Agilent 2100 Bioanalyzer and agarose gel were used to check RNA quality, and a NanoDrop 2000 was used to measure RNA concentration. Inclusive of the bounding cysteine and phenylalanine, the CDR3 is 13 residues long. Left in the record is the CDR3 DNA by itself, 39 bases read in frame from the first base. The germline V gene encodes CDR1 MNHEY and CDR2 SVGEGT. Cut back by 2 bases and 5 bases, the V and J ends lie 10 bases apart.

The chain is assembled from TRBV6-2 or TRBV6-3 and TRBJ2-7, with TRBD2 perhaps the D gene, on 5 matching bases. Material: peripheral blood mononuclear cells (PBMCs), obtained when the disease was refractory, from a patient treated with antithyroid drugs. This receptor was obtained from a female donor with Graves disease. Read as DNA, the sequence is TGTGCCAGCAGTTACCCCCGAGCGGACGAGCAGTACTTC. It codes for CASSYPRADEQYF.